Detailed here is one T cell receptor (beta chain). Per germline, CDR1 MNHEY and CDR2 SMNVEV (reference sequence). The CDR3 sequence is 17 residues long. The trim removed 6 bases at V and 1 base at J, leaving 13 bases unmatched. The data belong to a study of shared T cell receptors in the human thymus. The assay was immunoSEQ multiplex PCR, and TCRdb's table has in-frame clones only and misses some. The sample lists 630,000 or so clones, about 89% seen once, with roughly 0.0087% in the top ten. The sample was also linked to a second study, of human thymus T cells. That source adds: The sample donors, healthy Finnish infants, were having corrective surgery for congenital heart defects. Obtained as resections during corrective heart surgery, the thymus tissue was then studied. What appeared biased in thymic and blood repertoires was the usage of V and J genes.

Sequenced material: thymocytes. The genes are TRBV27 and TRBJ2-7; 9 nucleotides match TRBD2. The sequence came from a boy less than two years old with a congenital heart defect. CDR3 bases: TGTGCCAGCAGAGGTACCGAAGGACTAGCGCTTTCCTACGAGCAGTACTTC. Its translation: CASRGTEGLALSYEQYF.